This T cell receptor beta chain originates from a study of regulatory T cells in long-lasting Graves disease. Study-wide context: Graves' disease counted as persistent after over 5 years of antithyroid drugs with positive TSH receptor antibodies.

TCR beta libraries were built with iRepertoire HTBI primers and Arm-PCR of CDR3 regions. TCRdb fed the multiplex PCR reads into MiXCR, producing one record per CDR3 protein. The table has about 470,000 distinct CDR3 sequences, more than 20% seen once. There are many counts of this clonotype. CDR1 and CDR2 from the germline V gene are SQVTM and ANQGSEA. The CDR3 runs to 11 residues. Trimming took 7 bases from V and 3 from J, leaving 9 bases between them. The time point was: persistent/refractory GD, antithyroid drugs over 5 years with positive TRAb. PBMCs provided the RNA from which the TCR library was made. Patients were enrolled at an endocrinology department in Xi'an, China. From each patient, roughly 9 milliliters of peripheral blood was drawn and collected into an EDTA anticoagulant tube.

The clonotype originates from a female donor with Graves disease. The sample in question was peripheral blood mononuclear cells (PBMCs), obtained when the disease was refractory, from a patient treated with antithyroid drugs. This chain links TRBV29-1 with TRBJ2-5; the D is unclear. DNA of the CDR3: TGCAGCGAGACTGAAGAAGAGACCCAGTACTTC. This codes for CSETEEETQYF.